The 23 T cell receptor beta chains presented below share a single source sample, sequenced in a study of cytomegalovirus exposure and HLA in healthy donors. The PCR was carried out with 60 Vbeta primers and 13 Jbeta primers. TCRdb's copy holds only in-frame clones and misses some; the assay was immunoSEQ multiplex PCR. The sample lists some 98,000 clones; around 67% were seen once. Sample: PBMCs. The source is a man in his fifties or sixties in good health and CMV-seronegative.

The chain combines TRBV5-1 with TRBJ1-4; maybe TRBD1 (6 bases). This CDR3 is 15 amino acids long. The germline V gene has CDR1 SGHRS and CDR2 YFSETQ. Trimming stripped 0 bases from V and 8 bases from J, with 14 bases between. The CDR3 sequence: CASSLGTGLQEKLFF. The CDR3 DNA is TGCGCCAGCAGCTTGGGTACAGGGCTGCAGGAAAAACTGTTTTTT.

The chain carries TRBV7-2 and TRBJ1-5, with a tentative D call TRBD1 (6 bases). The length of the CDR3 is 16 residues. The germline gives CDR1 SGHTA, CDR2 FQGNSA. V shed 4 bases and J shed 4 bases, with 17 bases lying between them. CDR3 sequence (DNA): TGTGCCAGCAGCTCGAAGGGGGGGGGAAGTAATCAGCCCCAGCATTTT. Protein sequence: CASSSKGGGSNQPQHF. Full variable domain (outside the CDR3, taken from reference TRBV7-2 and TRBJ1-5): GAGVSQSPSNKVTEKGKDVELRCDPISGHTALYWYRQSLGQGLEFLIYFQGNSAPDKSGLPSDRFSAERTGGSVSTLTIQRTQQEDSAVYLCASSSKGGGSNQPQHFGDGTRLSIL.

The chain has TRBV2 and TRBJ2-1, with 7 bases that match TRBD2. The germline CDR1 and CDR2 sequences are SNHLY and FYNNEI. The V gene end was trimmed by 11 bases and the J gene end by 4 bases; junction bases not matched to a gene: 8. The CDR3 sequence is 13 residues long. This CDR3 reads CASAGDPYNEQFF. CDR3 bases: TGTGCCTCCGCGGGGGATCCTTACAATGAGCAGTTCTTC.

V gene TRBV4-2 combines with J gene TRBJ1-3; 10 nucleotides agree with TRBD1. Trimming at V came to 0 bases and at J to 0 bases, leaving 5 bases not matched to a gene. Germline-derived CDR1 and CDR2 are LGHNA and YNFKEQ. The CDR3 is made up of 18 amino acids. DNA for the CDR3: TGTGCCAGCAGCCAAGAAGGGACAGGGGTGAGCTCTGGAAACACCATATATTTT. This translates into CASSQEGTGVSSGNTIYF.

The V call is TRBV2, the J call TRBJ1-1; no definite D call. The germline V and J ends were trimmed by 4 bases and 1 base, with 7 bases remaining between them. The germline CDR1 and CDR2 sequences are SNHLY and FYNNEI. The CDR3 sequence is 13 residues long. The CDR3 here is CASSGTRNTEAFF. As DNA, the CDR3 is TGTGCCAGCAGTGGTACAAGGAACACTGAAGCTTTCTTT.

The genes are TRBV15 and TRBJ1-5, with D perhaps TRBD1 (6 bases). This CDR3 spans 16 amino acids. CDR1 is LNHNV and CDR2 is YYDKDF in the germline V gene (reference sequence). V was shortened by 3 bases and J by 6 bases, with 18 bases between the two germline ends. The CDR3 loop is CATSSQRGGGGQPQHF. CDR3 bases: TGTGCCACCAGCAGCCAGCGGGGGGGCGGTGGTCAGCCCCAGCATTTT.

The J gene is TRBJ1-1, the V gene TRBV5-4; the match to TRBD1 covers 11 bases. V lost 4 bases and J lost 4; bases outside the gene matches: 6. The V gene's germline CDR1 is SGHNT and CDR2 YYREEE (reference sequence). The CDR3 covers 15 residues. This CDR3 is CASSGGGTGGTEAFF. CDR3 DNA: TGTGCCAGCAGCGGAGGTGGGACAGGGGGCACTGAAGCTTTCTTT.

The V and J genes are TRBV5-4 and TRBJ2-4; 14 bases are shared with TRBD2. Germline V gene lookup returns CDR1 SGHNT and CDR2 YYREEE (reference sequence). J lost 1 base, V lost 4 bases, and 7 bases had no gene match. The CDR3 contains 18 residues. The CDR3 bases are TGTGCCAGCAGCCCGACTAGCGGGGGGGCCGGTGCCAAAAACATTCAGTACTTC. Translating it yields CASSPTSGGAGAKNIQYF.

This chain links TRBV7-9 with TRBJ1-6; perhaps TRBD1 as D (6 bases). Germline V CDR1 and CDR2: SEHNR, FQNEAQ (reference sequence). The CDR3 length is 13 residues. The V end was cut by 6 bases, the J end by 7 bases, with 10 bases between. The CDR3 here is CASRPDRNSPLHF. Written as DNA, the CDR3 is TGTGCCAGCAGACCCGACAGGAATTCACCCCTCCACTTT. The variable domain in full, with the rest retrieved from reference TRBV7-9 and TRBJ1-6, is DTGVSQNPRHKITKRGQNVTFRCDPISEHNRLYWYRQTLGQGPEFLTYFQNEAQLEKSRLLSDRFSAERPKGSFSTLEIQRTEQGDSAMYLCASRPDRNSPLHFGNGTRLTVT.

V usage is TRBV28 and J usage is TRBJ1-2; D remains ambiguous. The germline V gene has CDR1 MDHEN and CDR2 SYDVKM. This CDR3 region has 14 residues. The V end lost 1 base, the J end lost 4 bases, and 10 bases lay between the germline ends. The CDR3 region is CASSLYARAYGYTF. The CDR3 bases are TGTGCCAGCAGTTTATACGCCCGCGCCTATGGCTACACCTTC.

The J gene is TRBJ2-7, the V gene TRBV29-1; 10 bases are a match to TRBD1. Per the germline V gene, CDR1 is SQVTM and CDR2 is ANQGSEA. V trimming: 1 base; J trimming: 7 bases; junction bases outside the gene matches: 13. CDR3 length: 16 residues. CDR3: CSVEGQGAHNRLEQYF. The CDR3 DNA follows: TGCAGCGTTGAAGGACAGGGGGCCCACAATCGTCTAGAGCAGTACTTC.

The CDR3 nucleotides read TGTGCCAGCAATACGGGACAGGGGAGTAATCAGCCCCAGCATTTT. It codes for CASNTGQGSNQPQHF. This chain joins TRBV28 and TRBJ1-5, with 10 bases lining up with TRBD1. Trimming at V came to 7 bases and at J to 4 bases, leaving 7 bases not matched to a gene. CDR3 size: 15 residues. CDR1 is MDHEN, CDR2 SYDVKM, per germline.

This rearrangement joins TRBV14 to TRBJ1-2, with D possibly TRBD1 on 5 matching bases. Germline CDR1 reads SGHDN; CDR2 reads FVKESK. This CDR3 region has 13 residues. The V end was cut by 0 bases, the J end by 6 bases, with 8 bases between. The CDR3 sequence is CASSQDQGHGYTF. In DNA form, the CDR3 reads TGTGCCAGCAGCCAAGACCAGGGTCATGGCTACACCTTC. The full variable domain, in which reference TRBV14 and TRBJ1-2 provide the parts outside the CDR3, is EAGVTQFPSHSVIEKGQTVTLRCDPISGHDNLYWYRRVMGKEIKFLLHFVKESKQDESGMPNNRFLAERTGGTYSTLKVQPAELEDSGVYFCASSQDQGHGYTFGSGTRLTVV.

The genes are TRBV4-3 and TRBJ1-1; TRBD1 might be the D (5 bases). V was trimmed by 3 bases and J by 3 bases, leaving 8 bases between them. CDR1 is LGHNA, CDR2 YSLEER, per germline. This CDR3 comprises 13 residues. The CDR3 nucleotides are TGCGCCAGCAGCCAGGACAAGGACACTGAAGCTTTCTTT. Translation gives CASSQDKDTEAFF.

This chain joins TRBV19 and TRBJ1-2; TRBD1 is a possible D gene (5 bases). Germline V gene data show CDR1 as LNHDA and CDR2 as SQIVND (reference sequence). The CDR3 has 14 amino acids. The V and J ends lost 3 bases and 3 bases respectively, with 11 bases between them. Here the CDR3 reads CASSIGGYHYGYTF. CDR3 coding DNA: TGTGCCAGTAGTATCGGGGGGTACCACTATGGCTACACCTTC.

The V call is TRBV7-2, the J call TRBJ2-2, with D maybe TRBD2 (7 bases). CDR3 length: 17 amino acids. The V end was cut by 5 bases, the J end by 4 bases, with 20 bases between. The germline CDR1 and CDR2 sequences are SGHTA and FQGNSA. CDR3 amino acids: CASSKRRGARATGELFF. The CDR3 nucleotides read TGTGCCAGCAGCAAACGACGGGGGGCCCGTGCCACCGGGGAGCTGTTTTTT.

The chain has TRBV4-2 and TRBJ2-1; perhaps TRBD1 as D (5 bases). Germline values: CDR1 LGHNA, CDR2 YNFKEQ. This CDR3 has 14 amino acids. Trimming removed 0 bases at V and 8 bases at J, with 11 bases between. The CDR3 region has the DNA TGTGCCAGCAGCCAAGAGCGCAGGGTTTATGAGCAGTTCTTC. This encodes CASSQERRVYEQFF.

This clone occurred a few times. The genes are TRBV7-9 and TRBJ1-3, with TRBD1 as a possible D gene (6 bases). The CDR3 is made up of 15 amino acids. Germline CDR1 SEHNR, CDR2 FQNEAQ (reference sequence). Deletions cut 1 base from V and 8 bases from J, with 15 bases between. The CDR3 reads CASSLGSDRTDTIYF. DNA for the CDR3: TGTGCCAGCAGCTTAGGGTCCGACAGGACGGACACCATATATTTT. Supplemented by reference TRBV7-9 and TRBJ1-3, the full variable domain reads DTGVSQNPRHKITKRGQNVTFRCDPISEHNRLYWYRQTLGQGPEFLTYFQNEAQLEKSRLLSDRFSAERPKGSFSTLEIQRTEQGDSAMYLCASSLGSDRTDTIYFGEGSWLTVV.

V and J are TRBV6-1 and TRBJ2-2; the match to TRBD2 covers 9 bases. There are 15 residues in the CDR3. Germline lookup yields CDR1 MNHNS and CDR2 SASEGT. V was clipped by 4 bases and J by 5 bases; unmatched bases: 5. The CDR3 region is CASSGAGGVTGELFF. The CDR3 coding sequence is TGTGCCAGCAGTGGAGCGGGAGGCGTGACCGGGGAGCTGTTTTTT.

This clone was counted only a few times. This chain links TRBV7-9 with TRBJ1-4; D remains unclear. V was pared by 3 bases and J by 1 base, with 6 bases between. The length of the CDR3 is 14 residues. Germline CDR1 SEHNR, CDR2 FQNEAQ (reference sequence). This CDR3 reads CASSFSGTNEKLFF. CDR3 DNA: TGTGCCAGCAGCTTTTCAGGAACTAATGAAAAACTGTTTTTT.

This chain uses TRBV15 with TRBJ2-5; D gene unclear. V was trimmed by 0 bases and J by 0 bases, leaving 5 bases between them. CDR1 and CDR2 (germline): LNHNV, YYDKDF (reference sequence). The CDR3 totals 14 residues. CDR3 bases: TGTGCCACCAGCAGAGATCGGTACCAAGAGACCCAGTACTTC. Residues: CATSRDRYQETQYF.

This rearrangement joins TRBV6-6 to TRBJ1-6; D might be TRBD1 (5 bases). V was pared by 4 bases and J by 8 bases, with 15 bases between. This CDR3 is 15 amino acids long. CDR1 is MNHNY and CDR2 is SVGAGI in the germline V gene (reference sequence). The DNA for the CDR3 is TGTGCCAGCAGTTGGGCCAGGATAGGGGATTCACCCCTCCACTTT. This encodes CASSWARIGDSPLHF.

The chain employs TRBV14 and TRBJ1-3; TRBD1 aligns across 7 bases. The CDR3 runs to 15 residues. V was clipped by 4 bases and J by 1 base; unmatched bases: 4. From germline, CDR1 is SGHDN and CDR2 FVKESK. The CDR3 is CASSLQGTSGNTIYF. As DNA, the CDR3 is TGTGCCAGCAGCCTACAGGGGACGTCTGGAAACACCATATATTTT.